Listed below are T cell receptor beta chains from one sample, sequenced in a study of T cells after posttransplantation cyclophosphamide. TCRdb's copy holds only in-frame clones and misses some; the assay was immunoSEQ multiplex PCR. This sample comprises approximately 39,000 clones, none seen once only. The sample comprised PBMCs. The receptors stem from a girl under 18 in good health, CMV-negative, and a related stem cell transplant donor. The CDR3 runs from the conserved cysteine through the conserved F or W. The D gene is left open where the match is weak. Clone size appears in some rows only: once, few, many, or a class for an expanded clone.

v_call: TRBV7-3
d_call: TRBD1
j_call: TRBJ1-4
clone_size: many
cdr3_length: 15
cdr3_aa: CASSKSGTGVEKLFF
cdr3_nt: TGTGCCAGCAGCAAATCCGGGACAGGGGTCGAAAAACTGTTTTTT

v_call: TRBV4-1
d_call: TRBD1
j_call: TRBJ1-2
clone_size: many
cdr3_length: 15
cdr3_aa: CASSQEDRGTNGYTF
cdr3_nt: TGCGCCAGCAGCCAAGAAGACAGGGGGACAAATGGCTACACCTTC

v_call: TRBV10-3
d_call: TRBD2
j_call: TRBJ2-1
clone_size: many
cdr3_length: 14
cdr3_aa: CAARPTSGGYEQFF
cdr3_nt: TGTGCCGCCAGACCGACTAGCGGGGGCTATGAGCAGTTCTTC

v_call: TRBV27
d_call: -
j_call: TRBJ2-6
clone_size: few
cdr3_length: 14
cdr3_aa: CASSSHSGANVLTF
cdr3_nt: TGTGCCAGCAGTTCCCACTCTGGGGCCAACGTCCTGACTTTC

v_call: TRBV9
d_call: -
j_call: TRBJ1-1
clone_size: many
cdr3_length: 14
cdr3_aa: CASSVGGKGTEAFF
cdr3_nt: TGTGCCAGCAGCGTAGGGGGCAAGGGCACTGAAGCTTTCTTT

v_call: TRBV19
d_call: -
j_call: TRBJ2-3
clone_size: many
cdr3_length: 14
cdr3_aa: CASSIRHRRDTQYF
cdr3_nt: TGTGCCAGTAGTATCCGGCATAGGAGAGATACGCAGTATTTT

v_call: TRBV27
d_call: -
j_call: TRBJ2-7
clone_size: -
cdr3_length: 12
cdr3_aa: CATTSLAGEQYF
cdr3_nt: TGTGCCACCACCTCATTGGCGGGCGAGCAGTACTTC

v_call: TRBV5-6
d_call: -
j_call: TRBJ2-1
clone_size: many
cdr3_length: 16
cdr3_aa: CASSFAGMGSYNEQFF
cdr3_nt: TGTGCCAGCAGCTTTGCGGGGATGGGCTCCTACAATGAGCAGTTCTTC

v_call: TRBV27
d_call: TRBD1
j_call: TRBJ2-7
clone_size: many
cdr3_length: 13
cdr3_aa: CASSRQGSYEQYF
cdr3_nt: TGTGCCAGCAGTCGACAGGGGTCTTACGAGCAGTACTTC

v_call: TRBV28
d_call: -
j_call: TRBJ1-5
clone_size: -
cdr3_length: 19
cdr3_aa: CASNPSEVPDSYSNQPQHF
cdr3_nt: TGTGCCAGCAATCCCTCCGAAGTACCCGACAGTTATAGCAATCAGCCCCAGCATTTT

v_call: TRBV5-1
d_call: -
j_call: TRBJ2-2
clone_size: -
cdr3_length: 16
cdr3_aa: CASSFGLASNTGELFF
cdr3_nt: TGCGCCAGCAGCTTCGGGCTAGCGTCGAACACCGGGGAGCTGTTTTTT

v_call: TRBV5-1
d_call: TRBD1
j_call: TRBJ1-5
clone_size: few
cdr3_length: 14
cdr3_aa: CASSPTGGDQPQHF
cdr3_nt: TGCGCCAGCAGCCCGACAGGGGGGGATCAGCCCCAGCATTTT

v_call: TRBV10-3
d_call: TRBD1
j_call: TRBJ2-1
clone_size: many
cdr3_length: 13
cdr3_aa: CAIRGDRGDEQFF
cdr3_nt: TGTGCCATCAGGGGGGACAGGGGTGATGAGCAGTTCTTC

v_call: TRBV19
d_call: TRBD1
j_call: TRBJ1-1
clone_size: many
cdr3_length: 14
cdr3_aa: CASSIGAGGTEAFF
cdr3_nt: TGTGCCAGTAGTATCGGGGCAGGGGGCACTGAAGCTTTCTTT

v_call: TRBV5-4
d_call: TRBD1
j_call: TRBJ2-5
clone_size: -
cdr3_length: 13
cdr3_aa: CASSPQGAGTQYF
cdr3_nt: TGTGCCAGCAGCCCACAGGGGGCGGGGACCCAGTACTTC

v_call: TRBV5-1
d_call: TRBD1
j_call: TRBJ2-5
clone_size: few
cdr3_length: 15
cdr3_aa: CASIRTGGSLETQYF
cdr3_nt: TGCGCCAGCATAAGGACAGGGGGTTCTCTAGAGACCCAGTACTTC

v_call: TRBV7-2
d_call: -
j_call: TRBJ2-7
clone_size: many
cdr3_length: 14
cdr3_aa: CASSHGLSFDEQYF
cdr3_nt: TGTGCCAGCAGCCACGGACTGTCTTTCGACGAGCAGTACTTC

v_call: TRBV4-1
d_call: TRBD1
j_call: TRBJ2-7
clone_size: many
cdr3_length: 17
cdr3_aa: CASSQASHRDRDDEQYF
cdr3_nt: TGCGCCAGCAGCCAAGCGAGCCACCGGGACAGGGACGACGAGCAGTACTTC

v_call: TRBV5-4
d_call: TRBD1
j_call: TRBJ2-3
clone_size: many
cdr3_length: 14
cdr3_aa: CASSSRQGADTQYF
cdr3_nt: TGTGCCAGCAGCTCCCGACAGGGGGCAGATACGCAGTATTTT

v_call: TRBV19
d_call: TRBD2
j_call: TRBJ2-1
clone_size: many
cdr3_length: 19
cdr3_aa: CASAAPGLAGLSSYNEQFF
cdr3_nt: TGTGCCAGTGCTGCCCCGGGACTAGCGGGGCTAAGCTCCTACAATGAGCAGTTCTTC

v_call: TRBV7-9
d_call: TRBD1
j_call: TRBJ1-1
clone_size: -
cdr3_length: 12
cdr3_aa: CASSLGHRGAFF
cdr3_nt: TGTGCCAGCAGCTTAGGTCACAGGGGTGCTTTCTTT

v_call: TRBV5-6
d_call: TRBD1
j_call: TRBJ2-7
clone_size: many
cdr3_length: 18
cdr3_aa: CASSGSGTGVRGPYEQYF
cdr3_nt: TGTGCCAGCAGCGGCTCTGGGACAGGCGTGCGGGGCCCCTACGAGCAGTACTTC

v_call: TRBV7-2
d_call: -
j_call: TRBJ1-3
clone_size: many
cdr3_length: 18
cdr3_aa: CASSLIGTQNSFGNTIYF
cdr3_nt: TGTGCCAGCAGCCTGATAGGGACACAGAATTCTTTTGGAAACACCATATATTTT

v_call: TRBV5-1
d_call: -
j_call: TRBJ2-5
clone_size: -
cdr3_length: 14
cdr3_aa: CASSSNRVGETQYF
cdr3_nt: TGCGCCAGCAGCTCAAACAGGGTGGGAGAGACCCAGTACTTC

v_call: TRBV9
d_call: -
j_call: TRBJ2-7
clone_size: few
cdr3_length: 14
cdr3_aa: CASSVGQALQEQYF
cdr3_nt: TGTGCCAGCAGCGTAGGACAGGCCCTACAGGAGCAGTACTTC

v_call: TRBV9
d_call: -
j_call: TRBJ1-4
clone_size: few
cdr3_length: 16
cdr3_aa: CASSVAASGLGEKLFF
cdr3_nt: TGTGCCAGCAGCGTAGCTGCTTCGGGGTTAGGTGAAAAACTGTTTTTT